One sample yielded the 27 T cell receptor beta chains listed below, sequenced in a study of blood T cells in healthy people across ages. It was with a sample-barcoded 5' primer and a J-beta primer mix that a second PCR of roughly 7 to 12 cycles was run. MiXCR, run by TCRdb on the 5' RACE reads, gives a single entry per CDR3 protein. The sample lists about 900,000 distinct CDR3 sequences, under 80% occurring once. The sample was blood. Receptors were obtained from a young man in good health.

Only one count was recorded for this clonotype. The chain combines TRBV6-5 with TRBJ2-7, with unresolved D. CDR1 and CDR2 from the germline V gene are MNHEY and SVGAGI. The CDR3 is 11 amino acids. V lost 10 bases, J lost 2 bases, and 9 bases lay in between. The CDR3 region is CATVGTYEQYF. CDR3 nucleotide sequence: TGTGCCACCGTGGGAACCTACGAGCAGTACTTC.

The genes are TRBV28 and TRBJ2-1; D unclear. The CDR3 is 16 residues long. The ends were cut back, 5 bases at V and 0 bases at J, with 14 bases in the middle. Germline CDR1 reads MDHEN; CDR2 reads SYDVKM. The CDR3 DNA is TGTGCCAGCAGTCCGGGCCATGCTCCCTCCTACAATGAGCAGTTCTTC. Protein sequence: CASSPGHAPSYNEQFF. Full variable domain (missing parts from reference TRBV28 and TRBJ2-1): DVKVTQSSRYLVKRTGEKVFLECVQDMDHENMFWYRQDPGLGLRLIYFSYDVKMKEKGDIPEGYSVSREKKERFSLILESASTNQTSMYLCASSPGHAPSYNEQFFGPGTRLTVL.

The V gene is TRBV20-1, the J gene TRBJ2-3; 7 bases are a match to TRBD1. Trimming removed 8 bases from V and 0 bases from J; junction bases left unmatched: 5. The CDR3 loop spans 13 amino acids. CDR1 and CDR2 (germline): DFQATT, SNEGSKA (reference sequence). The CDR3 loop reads CSSGTDSTDTQYF. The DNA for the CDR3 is TGCAGTTCCGGGACAGACAGCACAGATACGCAGTATTTT.

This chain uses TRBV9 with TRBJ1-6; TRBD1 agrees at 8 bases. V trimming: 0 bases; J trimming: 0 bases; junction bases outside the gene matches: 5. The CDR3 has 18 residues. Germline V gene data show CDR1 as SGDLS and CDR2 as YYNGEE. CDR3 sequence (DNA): TGTGCCAGCAGCGTAGAAAGGGACAGGAGCTCCTATAATTCACCCCTCCACTTT. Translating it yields CASSVERDRSSYNSPLHF.

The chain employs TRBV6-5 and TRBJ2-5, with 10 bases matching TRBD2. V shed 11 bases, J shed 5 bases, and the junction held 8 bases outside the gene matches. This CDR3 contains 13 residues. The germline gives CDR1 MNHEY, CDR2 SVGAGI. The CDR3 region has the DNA TGTGCCGTGAGCGGGGGGGCCCGCGAGACCCAGTACTTC. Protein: CAVSGGARETQYF.

CDR3 amino acids: CASERAYRQGDRMGQPQHF. DNA for the CDR3: TGTGCCAGCGAACGGGCGTACCGACAGGGGGACAGGATGGGTCAGCCCCAGCATTTT. The V and J genes are TRBV7-3 and TRBJ1-5, with 9 bases identical to TRBD1. The V gene end was trimmed by 8 bases and the J gene end by 6 bases; junction bases not matched to a gene: 23. The CDR3 sequence is 19 residues long. Germline assignment: CDR1 SGHTA and CDR2 FQGTGA.

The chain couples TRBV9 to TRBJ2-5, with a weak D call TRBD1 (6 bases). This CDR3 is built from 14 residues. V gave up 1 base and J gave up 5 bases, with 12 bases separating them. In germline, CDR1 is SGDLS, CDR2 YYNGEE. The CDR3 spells CASSVSTGLETQYF. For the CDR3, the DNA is TGTGCCAGCAGCGTATCAACAGGGTTGGAGACCCAGTACTTC.

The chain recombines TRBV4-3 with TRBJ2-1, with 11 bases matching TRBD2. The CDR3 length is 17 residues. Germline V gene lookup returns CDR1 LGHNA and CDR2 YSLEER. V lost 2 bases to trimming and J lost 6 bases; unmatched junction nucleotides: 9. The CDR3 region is CASSQTTSGGGSNEQFF. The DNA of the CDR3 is TGCGCCAGCAGCCAAACAACTAGCGGGGGTGGCAGCAATGAGCAGTTCTTC.

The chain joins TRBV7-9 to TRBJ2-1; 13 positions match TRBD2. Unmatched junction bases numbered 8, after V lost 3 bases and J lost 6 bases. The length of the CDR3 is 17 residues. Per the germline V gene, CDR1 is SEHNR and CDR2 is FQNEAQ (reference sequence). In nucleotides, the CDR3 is TGTGCCAGCAGCTTCGCTACGACTAGCGGGGGGCCCAATGAGCAGTTCTTC. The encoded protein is CASSFATTSGGPNEQFF.

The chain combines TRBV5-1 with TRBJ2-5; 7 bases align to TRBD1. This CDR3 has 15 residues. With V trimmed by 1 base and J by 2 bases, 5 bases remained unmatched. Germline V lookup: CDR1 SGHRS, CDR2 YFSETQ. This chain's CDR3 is CASSLRQGRQETQYF. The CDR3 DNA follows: TGCGCCAGCAGCTTGAGACAGGGAAGGCAAGAGACCCAGTACTTC.

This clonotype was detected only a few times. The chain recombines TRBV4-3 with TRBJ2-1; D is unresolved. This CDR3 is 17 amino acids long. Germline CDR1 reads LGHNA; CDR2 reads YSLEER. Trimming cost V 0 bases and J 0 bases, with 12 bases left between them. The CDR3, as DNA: TGCGCCAGCAGCCAAGATCCGCCAGTCCACTCCTACAATGAGCAGTTCTTC. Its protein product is CASSQDPPVHSYNEQFF.

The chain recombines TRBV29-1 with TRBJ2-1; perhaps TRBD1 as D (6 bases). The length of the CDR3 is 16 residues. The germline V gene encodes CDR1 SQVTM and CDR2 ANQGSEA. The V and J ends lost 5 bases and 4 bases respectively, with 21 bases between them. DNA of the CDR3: TGCAGCGTTATGGGGGCATTGGACCGCGATTACAATGAGCAGTTCTTC. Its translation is CSVMGALDRDYNEQFF.

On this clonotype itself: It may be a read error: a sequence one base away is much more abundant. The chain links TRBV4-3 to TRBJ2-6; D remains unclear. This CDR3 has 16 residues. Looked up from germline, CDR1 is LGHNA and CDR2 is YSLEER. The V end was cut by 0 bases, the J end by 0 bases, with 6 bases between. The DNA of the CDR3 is TGCGCCAGCAGCCAAGATCTTGTCTCTGGGGCCAACGTCCTGACTTTC. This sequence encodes CASSQDLVSGANVLTF.

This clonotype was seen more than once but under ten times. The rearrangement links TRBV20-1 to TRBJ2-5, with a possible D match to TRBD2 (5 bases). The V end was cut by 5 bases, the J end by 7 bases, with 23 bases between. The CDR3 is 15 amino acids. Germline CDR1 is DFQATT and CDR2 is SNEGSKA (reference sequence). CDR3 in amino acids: CSAPLNAREAGTQYF. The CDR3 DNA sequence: TGCAGTGCTCCCCTCAACGCGAGGGAAGCAGGGACCCAGTACTTC.

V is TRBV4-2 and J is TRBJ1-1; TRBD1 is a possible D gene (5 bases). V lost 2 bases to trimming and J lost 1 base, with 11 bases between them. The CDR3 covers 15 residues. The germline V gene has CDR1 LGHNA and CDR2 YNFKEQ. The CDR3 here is CASSQREGTNTEAFF. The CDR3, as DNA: TGTGCCAGCAGCCAACGCGAGGGGACGAACACTGAAGCTTTCTTT.

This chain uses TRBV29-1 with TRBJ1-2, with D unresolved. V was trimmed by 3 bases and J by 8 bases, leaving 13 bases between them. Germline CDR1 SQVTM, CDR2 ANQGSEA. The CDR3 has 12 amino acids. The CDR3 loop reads CSVEWAVKGYTF. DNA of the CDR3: TGCAGCGTTGAGTGGGCAGTTAAAGGCTACACCTTC. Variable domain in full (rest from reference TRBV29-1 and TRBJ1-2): SAVISQKPSRDICQRGTSLTIQCQVDSQVTMMFWYRQQPGQSLTLIATANQGSEATYESGFVIDKFPISRPNLTFSTLTVSNMSPEDSSIYLCSVEWAVKGYTFGSGTRLTVV.

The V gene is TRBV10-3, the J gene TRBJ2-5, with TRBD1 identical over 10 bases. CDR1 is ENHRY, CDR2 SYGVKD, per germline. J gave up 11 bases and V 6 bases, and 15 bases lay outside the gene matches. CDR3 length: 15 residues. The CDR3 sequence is CAISSRDRGYEAQYF. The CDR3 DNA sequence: TGTGCCATCAGCTCCCGGGACAGGGGCTACGAAGCGCAGTACTTC.

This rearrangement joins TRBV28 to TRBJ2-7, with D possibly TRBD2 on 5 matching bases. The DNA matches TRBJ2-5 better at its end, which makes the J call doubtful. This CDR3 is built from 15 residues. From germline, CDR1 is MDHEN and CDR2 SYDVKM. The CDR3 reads CASSDAGSLGETQYF. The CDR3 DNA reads TGTGCCAGCAGTGACGCGGGCTCTTTAGGGGAGACCCAGTACTTC.

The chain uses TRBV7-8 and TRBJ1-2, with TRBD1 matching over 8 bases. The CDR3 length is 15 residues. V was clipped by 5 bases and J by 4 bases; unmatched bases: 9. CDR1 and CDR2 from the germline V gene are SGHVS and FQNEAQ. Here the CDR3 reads CASSVQGQGGYGYTF. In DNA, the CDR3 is TGTGCCAGCAGCGTTCAAGGACAGGGAGGCTATGGCTACACCTTC.

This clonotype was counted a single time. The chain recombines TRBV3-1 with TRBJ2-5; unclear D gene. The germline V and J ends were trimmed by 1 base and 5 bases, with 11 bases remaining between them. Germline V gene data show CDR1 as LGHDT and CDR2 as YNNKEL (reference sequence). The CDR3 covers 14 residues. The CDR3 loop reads CASSQGRNSETQYF. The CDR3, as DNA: TGTGCCAGCAGCCAAGGGCGAAATTCGGAGACCCAGTACTTC.

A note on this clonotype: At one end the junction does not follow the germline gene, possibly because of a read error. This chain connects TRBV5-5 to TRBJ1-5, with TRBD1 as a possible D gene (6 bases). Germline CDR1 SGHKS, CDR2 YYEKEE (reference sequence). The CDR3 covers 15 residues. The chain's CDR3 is CASSLRGWDNQAQHF. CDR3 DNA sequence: TGTGCCAGCAGCTTGAGGGGCTGGGACAATCAGGCCCAGCATTTT.

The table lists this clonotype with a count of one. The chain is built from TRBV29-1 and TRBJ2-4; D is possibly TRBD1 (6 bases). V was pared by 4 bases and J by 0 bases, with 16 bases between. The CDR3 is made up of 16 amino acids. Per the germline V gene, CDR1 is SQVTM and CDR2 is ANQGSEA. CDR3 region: CSVVNPGTLAKNIQYF. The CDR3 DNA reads TGCAGCGTTGTAAACCCCGGGACACTAGCCAAAAACATTCAGTACTTC. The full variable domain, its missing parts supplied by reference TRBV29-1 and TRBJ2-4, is SAVISQKPSRDICQRGTSLTIQCQVDSQVTMMFWYRQQPGQSLTLIATANQGSEATYESGFVIDKFPISRPNLTFSTLTVSNMSPEDSSIYLCSVVNPGTLAKNIQYFGAGTRLSVL.

The CDR3 coding sequence is TGTGCCAGCAGTTCCCCTGGGGGAAGAGGGAACAATGAGCAGTTCTTC. Protein sequence: CASSSPGGRGNNEQFF. The chain employs TRBV27 and TRBJ2-1; D assignment may be TRBD1 or TRBD2 (5 bases each). The germline CDR1 and CDR2 sequences are MNHEY and SMNVEV (reference sequence). The CDR3 contains 16 residues. V shed 4 bases and J shed 5 bases, with 18 bases lying between them.

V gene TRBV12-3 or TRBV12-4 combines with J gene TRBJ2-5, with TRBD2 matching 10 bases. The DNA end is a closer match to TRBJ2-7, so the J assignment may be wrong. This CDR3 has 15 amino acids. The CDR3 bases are TGTGCCAGCAGACCCGTAGCGGGGGGTTTCTACGAGCAGTACTTC. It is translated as CASRPVAGGFYEQYF.

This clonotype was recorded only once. The CDR3 region has the DNA TGTGCCAGCAGCGTAGGCGGGGGACAGTACAATGAGCAGTTCTTC. Encoded protein: CASSVGGGQYNEQFF. The J gene is TRBJ2-1, the V gene TRBV9; the D gene could be TRBD1 or TRBD2 (7 bases each). Germline lookup yields CDR1 SGDLS and CDR2 YYNGEE. The V end was cut by 0 bases, the J end by 4 bases, with 11 bases between. The CDR3 spans 15 residues. Using reference TRBV9 and TRBJ2-1 for the parts outside the CDR3, the full variable domain is DSGVTQTPKHLITATGQRVTLRCSPRSGDLSVYWYQQSLDQGLQFLIQYYNGEERAKGNILERFSAQQFPDLHSELNLSSLELGDSALYFCASSVGGGQYNEQFFGPGTRLTVL.

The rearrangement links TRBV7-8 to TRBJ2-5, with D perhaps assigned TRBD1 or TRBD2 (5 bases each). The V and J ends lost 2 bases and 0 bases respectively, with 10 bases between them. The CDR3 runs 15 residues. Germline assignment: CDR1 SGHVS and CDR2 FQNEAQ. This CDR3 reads CASSLSGTNQETQYF. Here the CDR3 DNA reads TGTGCCAGCAGCTTATCCGGGACGAACCAAGAGACCCAGTACTTC.

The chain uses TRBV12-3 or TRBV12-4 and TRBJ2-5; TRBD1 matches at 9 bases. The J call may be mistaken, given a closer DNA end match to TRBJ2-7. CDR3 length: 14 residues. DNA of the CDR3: TGTGCCAGCAGTGGGACAGGGAGGAACTGCGAGCAGTACTTC. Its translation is CASSGTGRNCEQYF.